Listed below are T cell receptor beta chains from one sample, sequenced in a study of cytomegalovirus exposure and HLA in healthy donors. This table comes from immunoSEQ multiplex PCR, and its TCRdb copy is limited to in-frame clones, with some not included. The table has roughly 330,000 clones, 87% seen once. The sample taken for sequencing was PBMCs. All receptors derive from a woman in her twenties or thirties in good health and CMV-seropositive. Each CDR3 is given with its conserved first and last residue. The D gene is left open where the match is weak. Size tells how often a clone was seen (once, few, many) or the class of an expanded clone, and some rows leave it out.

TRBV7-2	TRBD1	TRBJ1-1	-	TGTGCCAGCAGCGAGGGGGCAGGGTTGGGCACTGAAGCTTTCTTT	CASSEGAGLGTEAFF
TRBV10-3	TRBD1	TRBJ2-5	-	TGTGCCATCAGTGAGCGCGGACAGGGTTTGGCCCAGTACTTC	CAISERGQGLAQYF
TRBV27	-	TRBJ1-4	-	TGTGCCAGCAGTTTTATGCCGGCTAATGAAAAACTGTTTTTT	CASSFMPANEKLFF
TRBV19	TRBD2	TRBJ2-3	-	TGTGCCAGTAGTAGGACTAGCGGGAGTTCAGATACGCAGTATTTT	CASSRTSGSSDTQYF
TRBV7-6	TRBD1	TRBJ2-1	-	TGTGCCAGCAGCGGGACAGGGGGCTTAACCGACAATGAGCAGTTCTTC	CASSGTGGLTDNEQFF
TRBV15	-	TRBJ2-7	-	TGTGCCACCAGCAGGGTCAGGAGCCACGAGCAGTACTTC	CATSRVRSHEQYF
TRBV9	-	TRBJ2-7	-	TGTGCCAGCAGCGTCGGAGCCGGGACAATGCAGGCCGAGCAGTACTTC	CASSVGAGTMQAEQYF
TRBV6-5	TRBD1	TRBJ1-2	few	TGTGCCAGCAGTTCGACCCGGACAGGGTACTATGGCTACACCTTC	CASSSTRTGYYGYTF
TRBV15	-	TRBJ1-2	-	TGTGCCACCAGCAGAGATCGGCCGGGTGGCTACACCTTC	CATSRDRPGGYTF
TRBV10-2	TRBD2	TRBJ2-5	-	TGCGCCAGCAATGGACTAGCGGGAGTTCGGGGACAAGAGACCCAGTACTTC	CASNGLAGVRGQETQYF
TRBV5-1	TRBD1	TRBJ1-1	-	TGCGCCAGCAGCTTGGGGACAGGGATGAACACTGAAGCTTTCTTT	CASSLGTGMNTEAFF
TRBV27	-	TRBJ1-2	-	TGTGCCAGCAGTTTTGGGGGGCTCGATGGCTACACCTTC	CASSFGGLDGYTF
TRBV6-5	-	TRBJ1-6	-	TGTGCCAGCAGAGGAGACAGCCGCGATTCACCCCTCCACTTT	CASRGDSRDSPLHF
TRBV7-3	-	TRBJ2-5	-	TGTGCCAGCAGCTTAACGTGGCAAGAGACCCAGTACTTC	CASSLTWQETQYF
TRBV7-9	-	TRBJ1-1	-	TGTGCCAGCAGCTTAAGTAGGGGCGGAGGGGGTATGAACACTGAAGCTTTCTTT	CASSLSRGGGGMNTEAFF
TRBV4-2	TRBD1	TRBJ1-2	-	TGTGCCAGCAGCCAAGATTGGTCAGGGGGCGACTATGGCTACACCTTC	CASSQDWSGGDYGYTF
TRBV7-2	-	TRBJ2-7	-	TGTGCCAGCAGCTTAGGGAGCGCGAGCTCCTACGAGCAGTACTTC	CASSLGSASSYEQYF
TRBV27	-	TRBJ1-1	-	TGTGCCAGCAGTTTGGCGGCGGAAAACACTGAAGCTTTCTTT	CASSLAAENTEAFF
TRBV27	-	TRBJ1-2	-	TGTGCCAGCAGTTTGGGCAGGGGAAAAGGAGGCTACACCTTC	CASSLGRGKGGYTF
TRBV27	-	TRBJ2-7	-	TGTGCCAGCAGTTACTCGCGGGCCTACGAGCAGTACTTC	CASSYSRAYEQYF
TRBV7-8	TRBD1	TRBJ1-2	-	TGTGCCAGCAGCTTAGTAGGCGACAGGGGGCGAGGCTACACCTTC	CASSLVGDRGRGYTF
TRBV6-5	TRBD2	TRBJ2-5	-	TGTGCCAGCAGGGGACTAGGCCAAGAGACCCAGTACTTC	CASRGLGQETQYF
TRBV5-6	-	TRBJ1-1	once	TGTGCCAGCAGCTTGGAGGACACTGAAGCTTTCTTT	CASSLEDTEAFF
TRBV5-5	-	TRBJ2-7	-	TGTGCCAGCAGCTCACAGGGAGGGGACTACGAGCAGTACTTC	CASSSQGGDYEQYF
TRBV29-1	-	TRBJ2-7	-	TGCAGCGTTGAGGAGCTTAACGAGCAGTACTTC	CSVEELNEQYF
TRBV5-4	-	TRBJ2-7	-	TGTGCCAGCAGGGCCAGTCTCGGAACTTACGAGCAGTACTTC	CASRASLGTYEQYF
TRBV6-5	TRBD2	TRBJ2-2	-	TGTGCCAGCAGAAGCGGGAGGAGAATCGGGGAGCTGTTTTTT	CASRSGRRIGELFF
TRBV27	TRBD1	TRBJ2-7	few	TGTGCCAGCAGTCCCGGGACAGGGGACTACGAGCAGTACTTC	CASSPGTGDYEQYF
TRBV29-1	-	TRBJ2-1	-	TGCAGCGTTGCGGGTAGTTACAATGAGCAGTTCTTC	CSVAGSYNEQFF
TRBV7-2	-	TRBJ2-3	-	TGTGCCAGCAGCCCCCTGGGGAGCACAGATACGCAGTATTTT	CASSPLGSTDTQYF
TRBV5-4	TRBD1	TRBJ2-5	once	TGTGCCAGCAGCAATACAGGGGGCGGGGAGACCCAGTACTTC	CASSNTGGGETQYF
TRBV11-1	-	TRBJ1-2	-	TGTGCCAGTACAGGGTTGAACTATGGCTACACCTTC	CASTGLNYGYTF
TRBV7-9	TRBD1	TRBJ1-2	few	TGTGCCAGCAGCGTAGGACAGGGGCGGAATGGCTACACCTTC	CASSVGQGRNGYTF
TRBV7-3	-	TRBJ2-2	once	TGTGCCAGCATCCTCGCGAACACCGGGGAGCTGTTTTTT	CASILANTGELFF
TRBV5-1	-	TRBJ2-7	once	TGCGCCAGCAGCTTAGCTTGGAGCTCCTACGAGCAGTACTTC	CASSLAWSSYEQYF
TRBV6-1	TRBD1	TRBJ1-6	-	TGTGCCAGCAGTGACAGACAGGGGGCGAATTCACCCCTCCACTTT	CASSDRQGANSPLHF
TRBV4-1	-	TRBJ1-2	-	TGCGCCAGCAGCCAAGTACAGAACTATGGCTACACCTTC	CASSQVQNYGYTF
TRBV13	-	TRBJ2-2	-	TGTGCCAGCAGCTTAGGGATGCGGCGGGAGCTGTTTTTT	CASSLGMRRELFF
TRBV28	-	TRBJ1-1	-	TGTGCCAGCAGTCTAGAGGGGGGGACTGAAGCTTTCTTT	CASSLEGGTEAFF